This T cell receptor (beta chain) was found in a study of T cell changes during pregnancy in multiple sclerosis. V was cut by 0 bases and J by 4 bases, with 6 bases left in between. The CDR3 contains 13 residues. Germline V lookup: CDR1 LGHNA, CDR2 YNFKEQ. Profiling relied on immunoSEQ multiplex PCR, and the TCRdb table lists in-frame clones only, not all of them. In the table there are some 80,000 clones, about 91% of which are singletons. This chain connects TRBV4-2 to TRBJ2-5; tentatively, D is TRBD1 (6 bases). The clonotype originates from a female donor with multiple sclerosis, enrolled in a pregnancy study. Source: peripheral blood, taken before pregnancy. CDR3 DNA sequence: TGTGCCAGCAGCCAAGACAGGGGAGAGACCCAGTACTTC. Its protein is CASSQDRGETQYF.